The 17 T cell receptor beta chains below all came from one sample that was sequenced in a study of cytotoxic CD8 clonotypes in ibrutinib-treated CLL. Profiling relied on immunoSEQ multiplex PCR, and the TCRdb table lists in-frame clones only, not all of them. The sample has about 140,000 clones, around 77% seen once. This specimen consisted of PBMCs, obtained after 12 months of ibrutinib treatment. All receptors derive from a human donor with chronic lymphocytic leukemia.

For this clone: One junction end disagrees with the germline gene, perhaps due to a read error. The chain's CDR3 is CASIENGARNTEAFF. CDR3 bases: TGTGCCAGCATTGAAAACGGGGCAAGGAACACTGAAGCTTTCTTT. The chain combines TRBV6-1 with TRBJ1-1; possibly TRBD1 for D (5 bases). This CDR3 region has 15 residues. In germline, CDR1 is MNHNS, CDR2 SASEGT.

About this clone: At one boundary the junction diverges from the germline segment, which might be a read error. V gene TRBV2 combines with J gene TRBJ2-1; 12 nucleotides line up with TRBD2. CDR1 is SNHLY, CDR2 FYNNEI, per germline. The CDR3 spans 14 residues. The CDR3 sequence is CASRESPLAGGPVF. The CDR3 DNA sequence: TGTGCCAGCAGAGAATCCCCCCTAGCGGGGGGGCCGGTCTTC. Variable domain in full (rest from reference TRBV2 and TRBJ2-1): EPEVTQTPSHQVTQMGQEVILRCVPISNHLYFYWYRQILGQKVEFLVSFYNNEISEKSEIFDDQFSVERPDGSNFTLKIRSTKLEDSAMYFCASRESPLAGGPVFGPGTRLTVL.

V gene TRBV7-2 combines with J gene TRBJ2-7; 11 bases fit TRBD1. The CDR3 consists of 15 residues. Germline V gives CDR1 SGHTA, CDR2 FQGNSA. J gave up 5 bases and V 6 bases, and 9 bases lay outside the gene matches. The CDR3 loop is CASSQTGTGGHEQYF. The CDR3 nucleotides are TGTGCCAGCAGTCAAACCGGGACAGGGGGTCACGAGCAGTACTTC.

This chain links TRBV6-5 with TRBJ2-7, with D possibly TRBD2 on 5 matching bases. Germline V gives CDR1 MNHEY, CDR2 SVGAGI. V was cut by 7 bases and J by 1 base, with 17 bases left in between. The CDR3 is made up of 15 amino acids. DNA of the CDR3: TGTGCCAGCATAGGGTTTCGAACGGGATCCTACGAGCAGTACTTC. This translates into CASIGFRTGSYEQYF.

The CDR3 DNA sequence: TGCGCCAGCAGCTTGGGTCCTTTTAATGAAAAACTGTTTTTT. Its protein is CASSLGPFNEKLFF. J is TRBJ1-4 and V is TRBV5-1; D gene ambiguous. This CDR3 region has 14 residues. Germline CDR1 reads SGHRS; CDR2 reads YFSETQ. Trimming took 0 bases from V and 4 from J, leaving 7 bases between them.

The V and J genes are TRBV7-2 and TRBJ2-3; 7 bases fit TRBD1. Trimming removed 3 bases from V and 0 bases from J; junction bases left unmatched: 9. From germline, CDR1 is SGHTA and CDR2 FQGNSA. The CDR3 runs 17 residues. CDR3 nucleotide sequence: TGTGCCAGCAGCTTCAAAGCAGGGGGAACTAGCACAGATACGCAGTATTTT. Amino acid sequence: CASSFKAGGTSTDTQYF.

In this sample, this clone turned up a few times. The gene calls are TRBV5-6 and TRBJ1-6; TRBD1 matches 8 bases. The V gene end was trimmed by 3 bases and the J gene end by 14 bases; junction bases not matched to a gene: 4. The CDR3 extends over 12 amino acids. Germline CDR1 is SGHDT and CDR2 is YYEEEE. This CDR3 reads CASSSGQGALHF. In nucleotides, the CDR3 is TGTGCCAGCAGCTCAGGACAGGGAGCCCTCCACTTT.

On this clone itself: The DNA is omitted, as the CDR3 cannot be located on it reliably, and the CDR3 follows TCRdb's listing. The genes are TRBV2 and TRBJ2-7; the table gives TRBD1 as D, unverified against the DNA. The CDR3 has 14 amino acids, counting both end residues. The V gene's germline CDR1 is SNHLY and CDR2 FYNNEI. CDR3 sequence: CASSTSDSSYEQYF.

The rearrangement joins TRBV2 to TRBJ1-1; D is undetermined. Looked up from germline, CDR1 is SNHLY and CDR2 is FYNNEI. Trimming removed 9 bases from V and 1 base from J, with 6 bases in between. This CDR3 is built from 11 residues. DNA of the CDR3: TGTGCCAGGGGGAAGAACACTGAAGCTTTCTTT. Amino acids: CARGKNTEAFF. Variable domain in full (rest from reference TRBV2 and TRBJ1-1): EPEVTQTPSHQVTQMGQEVILRCVPISNHLYFYWYRQILGQKVEFLVSFYNNEISEKSEIFDDQFSVERPDGSNFTLKIRSTKLEDSAMYFCARGKNTEAFFGQGTRLTVV.

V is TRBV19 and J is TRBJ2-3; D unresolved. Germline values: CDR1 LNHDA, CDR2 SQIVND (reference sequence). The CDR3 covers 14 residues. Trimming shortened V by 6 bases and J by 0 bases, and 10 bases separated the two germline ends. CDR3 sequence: CASSPRVSTDTQYF. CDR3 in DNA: TGTGCCAGTAGCCCGCGAGTTAGCACAGATACGCAGTATTTT.

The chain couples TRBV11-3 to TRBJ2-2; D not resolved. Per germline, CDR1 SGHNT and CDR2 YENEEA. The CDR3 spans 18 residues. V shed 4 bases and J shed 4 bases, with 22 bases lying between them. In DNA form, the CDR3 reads TGTGCCAGCAGCTCGGCCCCATGGCCCCTCGGTAGCACCGGGGAGCTGTTTTTT. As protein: CASSSAPWPLGSTGELFF.

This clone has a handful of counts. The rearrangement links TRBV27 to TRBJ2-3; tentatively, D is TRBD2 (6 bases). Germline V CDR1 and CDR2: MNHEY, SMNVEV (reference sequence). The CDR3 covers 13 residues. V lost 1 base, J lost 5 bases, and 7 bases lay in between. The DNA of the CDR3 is TGTGCCAGCAGTTTATGGGGGGAAGATACGCAGTATTTT. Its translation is CASSLWGEDTQYF.

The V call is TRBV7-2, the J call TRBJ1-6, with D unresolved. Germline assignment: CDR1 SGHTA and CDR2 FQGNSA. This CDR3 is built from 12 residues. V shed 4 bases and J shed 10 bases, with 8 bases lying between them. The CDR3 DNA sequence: TGTGCCAGCAGCTCACTTAGATCACCCCTCCACTTT. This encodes CASSSLRSPLHF. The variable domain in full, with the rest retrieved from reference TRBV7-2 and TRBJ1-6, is GAGVSQSPSNKVTEKGKDVELRCDPISGHTALYWYRQSLGQGLEFLIYFQGNSAPDKSGLPSDRFSAERTGGSVSTLTIQRTQQEDSAVYLCASSSLRSPLHFGNGTRLTVT.

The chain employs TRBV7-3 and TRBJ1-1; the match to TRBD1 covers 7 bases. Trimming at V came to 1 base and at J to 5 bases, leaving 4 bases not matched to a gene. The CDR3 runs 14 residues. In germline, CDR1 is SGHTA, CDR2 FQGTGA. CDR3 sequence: CASSLMKGATEAFF. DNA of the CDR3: TGTGCCAGCAGCTTAATGAAGGGGGCAACTGAAGCTTTCTTT.

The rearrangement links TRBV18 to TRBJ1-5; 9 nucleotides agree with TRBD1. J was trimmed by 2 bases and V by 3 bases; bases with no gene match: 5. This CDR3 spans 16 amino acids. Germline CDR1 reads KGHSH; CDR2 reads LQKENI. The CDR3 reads CASSPEQGARNQPQHF. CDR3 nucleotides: TGTGCCAGCTCACCCGAACAGGGGGCTCGCAATCAGCCCCAGCATTTT.

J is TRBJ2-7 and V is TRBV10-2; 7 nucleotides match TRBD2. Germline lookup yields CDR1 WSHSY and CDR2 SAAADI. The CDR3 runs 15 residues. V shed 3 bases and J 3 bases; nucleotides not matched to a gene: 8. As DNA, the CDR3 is TGCGCCAGCAGTGAACCTGCGGGAGTAGGCTACGAGCAGTACTTC. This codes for CASSEPAGVGYEQYF.

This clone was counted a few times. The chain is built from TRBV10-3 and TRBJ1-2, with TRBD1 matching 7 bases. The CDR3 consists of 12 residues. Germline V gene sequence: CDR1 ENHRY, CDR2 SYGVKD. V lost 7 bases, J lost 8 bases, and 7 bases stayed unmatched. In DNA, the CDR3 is TGTGCCATCAACCGACAGGGCAGCGGCTACACCTTC. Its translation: CAINRQGSGYTF.